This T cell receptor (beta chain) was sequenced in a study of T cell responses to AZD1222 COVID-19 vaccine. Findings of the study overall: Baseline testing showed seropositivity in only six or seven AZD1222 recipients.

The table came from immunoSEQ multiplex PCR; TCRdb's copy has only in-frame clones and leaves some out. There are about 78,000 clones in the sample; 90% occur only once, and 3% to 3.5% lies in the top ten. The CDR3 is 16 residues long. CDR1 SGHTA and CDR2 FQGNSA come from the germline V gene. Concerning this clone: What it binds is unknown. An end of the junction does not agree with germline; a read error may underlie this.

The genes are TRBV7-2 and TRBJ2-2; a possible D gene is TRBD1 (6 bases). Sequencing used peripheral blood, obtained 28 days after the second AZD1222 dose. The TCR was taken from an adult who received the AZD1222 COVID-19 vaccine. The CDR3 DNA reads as TGTGCCAGCACCTTACGGGGCAGGGGTAACACCGGGGAGCTGTTTTTT. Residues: CASTLRGRGNTGELFF.